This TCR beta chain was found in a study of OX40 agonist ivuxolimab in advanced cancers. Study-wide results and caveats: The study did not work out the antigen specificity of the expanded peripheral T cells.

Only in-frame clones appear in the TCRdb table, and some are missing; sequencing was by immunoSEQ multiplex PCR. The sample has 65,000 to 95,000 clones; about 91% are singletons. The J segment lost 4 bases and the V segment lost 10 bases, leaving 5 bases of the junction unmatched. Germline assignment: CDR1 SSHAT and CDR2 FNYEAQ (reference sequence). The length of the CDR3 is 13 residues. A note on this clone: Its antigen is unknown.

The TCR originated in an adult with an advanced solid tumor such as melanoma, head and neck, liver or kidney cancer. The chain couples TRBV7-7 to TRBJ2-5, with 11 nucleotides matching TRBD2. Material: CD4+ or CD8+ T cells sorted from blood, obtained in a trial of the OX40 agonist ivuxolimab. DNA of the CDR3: TGTGCCATAGCGGGAGGGCCCGGAGAGACCCAGTACTTC. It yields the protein CAIAGGPGETQYF.